This TCR beta chain was sequenced during a study of T cell responses to AZD1222 COVID-19 vaccine. As for the study in general: The analysis combined second doses at about 4 or about 12 weeks. Study outcomes and limitations: At baseline, just a handful of AZD1222 recipients tested seropositive.

Assay: immunoSEQ multiplex PCR; the TCRdb copy retains only in-frame clones and omits some. The sample lists about 130,000 clones; approximately 90% were seen once. V shed 1 base and J shed 6 bases, with 6 bases lying between them. The CDR3 covers 12 residues. Germline V gives CDR1 SSHAT, CDR2 FNYEAQ (reference sequence). Concerning this clone itself: No antigen is known for it.

The receptor was derived from an adult in good health. The source material was peripheral blood, sampled on day 0 of AZD1222 vaccination. V and J are TRBV7-7 and TRBJ1-1; D remains ambiguous. CDR3 coding DNA: TGTGCCAGCAGCTTAGAGGGAGCTGAAGCTTTCTTT. The encoded protein is CASSLEGAEAFF.